The sequence of this T cell receptor (beta chain) was determined in a study of post-analysis software for immune sequencing data. Whole-study findings and limits: Included in a set of about five TRBV segments more frequent in patients than controls were TRBV5-6, TRBV5-1 and TRBV20-1. Versus controls, multiple sclerosis patients showed significantly lower diversity (normalized Chao1).

Germline loops: CDR1 MNHEY, CDR2 SVGAGI. The V and J ends lost 5 bases and 4 bases, in that order; junction bases with no gene match: 10. This CDR3 contains 15 residues. A word on this clonotype: Its antigen is not identified.

Tagging with unique molecular identifiers was a feature of the TCR beta cDNA libraries. Input of about 0.9 to 10 million T cells yielded about half a million cDNA molecules. MiXCR, run by TCRdb on the PCR reads, gives a single entry per CDR3 protein. The table lists more than 500,000 distinct CDR3 sequences, about a third of them singletons, with approximately 6% in the top ten. Sequenced material: blood. The receptor comes from a girl aged 2-17 years with multiple sclerosis. The V call is TRBV6-5, the J call TRBJ1-1; 7 bases are shared with TRBD1. CDR3 region: CASSRETGSGTEAFF. In DNA, the CDR3 is TGTGCCAGCAGTCGAGAGACAGGGTCGGGCACTGAAGCTTTCTTT.